This T cell receptor (beta chain) is from a study of CD8 T cells in ankylosing spondylitis. Findings of the study overall: Reports say disease-linked clones showed up significantly more in matched ankylosing spondylitis synovial fluid. Apparently characteristic of ankylosing spondylitis blood was a TCR beta motif (roughly 8 highly homologous variants). Those disease-linked clones were CD8+; they were also relatively rare in peripheral blood.

From germline, CDR1 is DFQATT and CDR2 SNEGSKA (reference sequence). The CDR3 loop spans 15 amino acids. V lost 7 bases to trimming and J lost 0 bases; unmatched junction nucleotides: 8. Regarding this clonotype: What it recognizes is unknown.

Preparation of TCR beta libraries was done by quantitative 5'-RACE with molecular barcodes. TCRdb reanalysed the 5' RACE reads using MiXCR and keeps one entry per CDR3 protein. The table records about 540,000 distinct CDR3 sequences, about 13% of them present only once. The sequence was collected from a male donor with ankylosing spondylitis. The sample consisted of blood, either unsorted or a sorted T cell fraction (not recorded which). This chain joins TRBV20-1 and TRBJ2-1, with 8 bases that match TRBD2. This chain's CDR3 is CSGNTGGSSYNEQFF. The CDR3 bases are TGCAGTGGCAATACGGGGGGGAGCTCCTACAATGAGCAGTTCTTC.